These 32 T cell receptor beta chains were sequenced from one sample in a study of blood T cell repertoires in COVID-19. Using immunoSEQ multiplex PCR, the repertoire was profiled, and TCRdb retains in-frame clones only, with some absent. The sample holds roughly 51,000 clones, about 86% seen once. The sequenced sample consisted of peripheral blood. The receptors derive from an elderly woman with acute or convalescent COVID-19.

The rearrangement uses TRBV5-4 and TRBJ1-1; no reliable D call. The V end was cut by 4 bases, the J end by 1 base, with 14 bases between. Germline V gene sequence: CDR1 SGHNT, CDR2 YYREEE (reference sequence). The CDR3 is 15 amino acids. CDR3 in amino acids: CASSLAGPGNTEAFF. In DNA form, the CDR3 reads TGTGCCAGCAGCCTCGCCGGCCCAGGGAACACTGAAGCTTTCTTT.

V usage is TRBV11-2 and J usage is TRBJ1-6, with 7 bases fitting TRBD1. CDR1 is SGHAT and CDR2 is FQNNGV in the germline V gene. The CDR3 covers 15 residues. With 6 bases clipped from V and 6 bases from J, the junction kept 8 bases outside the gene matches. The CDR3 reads CASRPADRPNSPLHF. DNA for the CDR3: TGTGCCAGCAGACCGGCGGACAGGCCTAATTCACCCCTCCACTTT.

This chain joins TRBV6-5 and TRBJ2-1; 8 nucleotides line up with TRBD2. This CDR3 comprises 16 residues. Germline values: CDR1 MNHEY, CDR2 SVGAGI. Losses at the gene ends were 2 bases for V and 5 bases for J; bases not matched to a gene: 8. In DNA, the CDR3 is TGTGCCAGCAGTTACGTGGGACTAGGATTAAACAATGAGCAGTTCTTC. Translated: CASSYVGLGLNNEQFF.

This CDR3 is CASSQEKANRQYF. As DNA, the CDR3 is TGTGCCAGCAGCCAAGAAAAAGCCAATAGGCAGTATTTT. V is TRBV3-1 (or the pseudogene TRBV3-2) and J is TRBJ2-3; D ambiguous. Trimming took 0 bases from V and 11 from J, leaving 12 bases between them. Germline V CDR1 and CDR2: LGHDT, YNNKEL (reference sequence). CDR3 size: 13 residues.

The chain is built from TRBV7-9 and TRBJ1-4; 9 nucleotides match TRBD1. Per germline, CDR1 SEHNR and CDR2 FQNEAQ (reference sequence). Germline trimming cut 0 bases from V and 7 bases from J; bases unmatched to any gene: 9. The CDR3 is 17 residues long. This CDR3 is CASSLADHRGPGEKLFF. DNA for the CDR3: TGTGCCAGCAGCTTAGCGGACCACAGGGGGCCGGGTGAAAAACTGTTTTTT.

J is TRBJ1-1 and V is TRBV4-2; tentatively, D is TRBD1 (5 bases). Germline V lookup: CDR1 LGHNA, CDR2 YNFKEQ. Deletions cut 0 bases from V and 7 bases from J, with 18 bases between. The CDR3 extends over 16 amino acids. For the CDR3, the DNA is TGTGCCAGCAGCCAAGATCTACAGGCAGAATTGGGTGAAGCTTTCTTT. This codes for CASSQDLQAELGEAFF.

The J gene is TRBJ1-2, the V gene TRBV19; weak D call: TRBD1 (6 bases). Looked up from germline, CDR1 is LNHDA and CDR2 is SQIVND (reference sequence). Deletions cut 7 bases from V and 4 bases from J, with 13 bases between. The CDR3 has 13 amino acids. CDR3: CASIPTGTYGYTF. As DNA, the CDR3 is TGTGCCAGTATCCCGACAGGTACCTATGGCTACACCTTC.

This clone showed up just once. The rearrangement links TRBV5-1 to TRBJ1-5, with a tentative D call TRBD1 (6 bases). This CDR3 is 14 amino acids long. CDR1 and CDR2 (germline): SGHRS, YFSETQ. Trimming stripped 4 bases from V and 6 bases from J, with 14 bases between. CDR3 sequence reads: CASSQQGRGQPQHF. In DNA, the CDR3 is TGCGCCAGCAGCCAACAGGGCCGGGGTCAGCCCCAGCATTTT.

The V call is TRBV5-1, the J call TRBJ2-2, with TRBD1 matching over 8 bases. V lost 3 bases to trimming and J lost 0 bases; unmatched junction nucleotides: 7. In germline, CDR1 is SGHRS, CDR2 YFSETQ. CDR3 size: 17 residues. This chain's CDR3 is CASSSSRQGTNTGELFF. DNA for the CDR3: TGCGCCAGCAGCTCCTCTCGACAGGGGACGAACACCGGGGAGCTGTTTTTT.

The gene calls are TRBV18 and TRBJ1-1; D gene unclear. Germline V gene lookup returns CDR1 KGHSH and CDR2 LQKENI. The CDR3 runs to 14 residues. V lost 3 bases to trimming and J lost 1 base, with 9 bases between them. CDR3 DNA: TGTGCCAGCTCACCCCGGGGAGAGAACACTGAAGCTTTCTTT. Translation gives CASSPRGENTEAFF.

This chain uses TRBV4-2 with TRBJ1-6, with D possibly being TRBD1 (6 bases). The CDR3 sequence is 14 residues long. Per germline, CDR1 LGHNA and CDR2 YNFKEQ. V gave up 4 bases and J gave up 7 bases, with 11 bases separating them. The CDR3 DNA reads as TGTGCCAGCAGCCGCAATACAGGGAATTCACCCCTCCACTTT. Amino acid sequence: CASSRNTGNSPLHF.

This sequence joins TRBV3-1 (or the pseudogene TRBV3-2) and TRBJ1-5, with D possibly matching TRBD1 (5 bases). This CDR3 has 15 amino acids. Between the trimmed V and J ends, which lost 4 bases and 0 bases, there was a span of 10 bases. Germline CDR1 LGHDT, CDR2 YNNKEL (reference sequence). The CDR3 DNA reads TGTGCCAGCAGCCCAGGGATAAATAGCAATCAGCCCCAGCATTTT. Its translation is CASSPGINSNQPQHF.

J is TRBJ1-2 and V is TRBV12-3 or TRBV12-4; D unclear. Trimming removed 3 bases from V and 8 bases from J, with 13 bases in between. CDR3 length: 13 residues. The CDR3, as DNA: TGTGCCAGCAGTTTGGGCGGGGTAGTGGGCTACACCTTC. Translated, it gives CASSLGGVVGYTF.

The CDR3 loop is CATSWGQGIQPQHF. CDR3 coding DNA: TGTGCCACCAGTTGGGGACAGGGTATACAGCCCCAGCATTTT. The J gene is TRBJ1-5, the V gene TRBV24-1, with 9 bases lining up with TRBD1. The CDR3 loop spans 14 amino acids. Germline CDR1 is KGHDR and CDR2 is SFDVKD. J gave up 7 bases and V 6 bases, and 6 bases lay outside the gene matches.

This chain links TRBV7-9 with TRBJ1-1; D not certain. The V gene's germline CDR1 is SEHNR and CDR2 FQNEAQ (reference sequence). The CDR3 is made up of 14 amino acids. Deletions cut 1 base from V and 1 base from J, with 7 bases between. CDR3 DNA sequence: TGTGCCAGCAGCTTAGAGGGAGAGAACACTGAAGCTTTCTTT. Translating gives CASSLEGENTEAFF.

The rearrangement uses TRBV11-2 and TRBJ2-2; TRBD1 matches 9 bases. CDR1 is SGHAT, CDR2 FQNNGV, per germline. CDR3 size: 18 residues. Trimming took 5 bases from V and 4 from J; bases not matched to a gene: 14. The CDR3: CASSLRDRDTSGTGELFF. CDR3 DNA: TGTGCCAGCAGCCTCCGGGACAGGGATACCTCAGGCACCGGGGAGCTGTTTTTT.

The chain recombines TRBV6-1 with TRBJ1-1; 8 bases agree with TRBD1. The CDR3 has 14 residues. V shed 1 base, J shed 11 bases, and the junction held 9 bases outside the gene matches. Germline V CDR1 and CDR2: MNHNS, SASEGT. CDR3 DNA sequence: TGTGCCAGCAGTGAAGGGCTAGACAGGGGTTCTGCTTTCTTT. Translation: CASSEGLDRGSAFF.

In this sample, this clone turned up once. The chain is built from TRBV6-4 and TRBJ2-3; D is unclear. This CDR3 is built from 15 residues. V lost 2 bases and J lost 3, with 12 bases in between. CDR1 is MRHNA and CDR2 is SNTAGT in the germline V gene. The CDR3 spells CASSDLLLRTDTQYF. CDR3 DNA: TGTGCCAGCAGTGACCTCCTCCTCCGGACAGATACGCAGTATTTT.

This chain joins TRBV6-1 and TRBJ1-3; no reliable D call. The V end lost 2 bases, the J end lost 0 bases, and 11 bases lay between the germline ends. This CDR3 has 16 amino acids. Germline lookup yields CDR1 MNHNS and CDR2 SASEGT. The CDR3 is CASSELWLSSGNTIYF. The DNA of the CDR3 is TGTGCCAGCAGTGAACTGTGGCTGTCCTCTGGAAACACCATATATTTT.

CDR3 region: CASSAAGGSNQPQHF. CDR3 sequence (DNA): TGTGCCAGCAGTGCCGCAGGGGGAAGCAATCAGCCCCAGCATTTT. The chain combines TRBV2 with TRBJ1-5; TRBD1 matches at 7 bases. Trimming cost V 4 bases and J 1 base; bases outside gene matches: 4. The CDR3 is 15 residues long. Germline V gene lookup returns CDR1 SNHLY and CDR2 FYNNEI. The entire variable domain, with the rest obtained from reference TRBV2 and TRBJ1-5, is as follows: EPEVTQTPSHQVTQMGQEVILRCVPISNHLYFYWYRQILGQKVEFLVSFYNNEISEKSEIFDDQFSVERPDGSNFTLKIRSTKLEDSAMYFCASSAAGGSNQPQHFGDGTRLSIL.

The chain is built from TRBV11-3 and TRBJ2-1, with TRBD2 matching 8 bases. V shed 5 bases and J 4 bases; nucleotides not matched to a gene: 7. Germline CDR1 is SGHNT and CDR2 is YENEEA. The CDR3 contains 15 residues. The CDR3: CASSPRGGGYNEQFF. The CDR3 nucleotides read TGTGCCAGCAGCCCCCGGGGCGGGGGGTACAATGAGCAGTTCTTC.

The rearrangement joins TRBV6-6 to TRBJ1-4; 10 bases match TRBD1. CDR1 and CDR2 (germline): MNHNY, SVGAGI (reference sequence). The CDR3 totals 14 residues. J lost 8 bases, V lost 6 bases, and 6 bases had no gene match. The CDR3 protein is CASSQDRGGEKLFF. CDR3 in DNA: TGTGCCAGCAGCCAGGACAGGGGGGGGGAAAAACTGTTTTTT.

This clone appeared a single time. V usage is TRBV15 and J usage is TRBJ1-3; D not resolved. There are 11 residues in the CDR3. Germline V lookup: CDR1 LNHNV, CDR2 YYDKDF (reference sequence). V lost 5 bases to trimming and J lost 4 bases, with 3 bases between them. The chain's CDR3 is CATSRGNTIYF. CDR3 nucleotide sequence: TGTGCCACCAGCCGGGGAAACACCATATATTTT.

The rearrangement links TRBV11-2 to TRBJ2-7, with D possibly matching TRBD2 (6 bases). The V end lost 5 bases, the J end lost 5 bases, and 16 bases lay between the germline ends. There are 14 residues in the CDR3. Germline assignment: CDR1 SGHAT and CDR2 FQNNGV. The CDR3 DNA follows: TGTGCCAGCAGCAATACCGGGACTTGGAACGAGCAGTACTTC. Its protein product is CASSNTGTWNEQYF.

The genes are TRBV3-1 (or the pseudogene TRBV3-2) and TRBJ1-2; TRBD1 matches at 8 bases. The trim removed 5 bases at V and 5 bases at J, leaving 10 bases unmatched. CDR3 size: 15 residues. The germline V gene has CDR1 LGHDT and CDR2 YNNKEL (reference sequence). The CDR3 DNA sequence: TGTGCCAGCAGCTCGAATCCAGGGGGCGGGTATGGCTACACCTTC. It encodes CASSSNPGGGYGYTF.

The DNA of the CDR3 is TGTGCCAGCAGTGAAGGAGGACAGCCCAGCAATCAGCCCCAGCATTTT. Protein sequence: CASSEGGQPSNQPQHF. This chain joins TRBV2 and TRBJ1-5, with a weak D call TRBD1 (6 bases). The germline gives CDR1 SNHLY, CDR2 FYNNEI. V shed 1 base and J shed 1 base, with 11 bases lying between them. CDR3 size: 16 residues.

In DNA form, the CDR3 reads TGTGCCAGTAGTATAGGGGCCAGTCCTAACTATGGCTACACCTTC. Its translation: CASSIGASPNYGYTF. This sequence joins TRBV19 and TRBJ1-2; the D is unclear. CDR1 and CDR2 (germline): LNHDA, SQIVND (reference sequence). Trimming shortened V by 1 base and J by 0 bases, and 9 bases separated the two germline ends. This CDR3 contains 15 residues.

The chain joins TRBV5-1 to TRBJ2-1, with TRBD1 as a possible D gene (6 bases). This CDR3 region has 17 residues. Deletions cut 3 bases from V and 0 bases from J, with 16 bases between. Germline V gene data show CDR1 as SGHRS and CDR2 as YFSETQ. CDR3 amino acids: CASSSTDGTHSYNEQFF. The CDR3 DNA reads TGCGCCAGCAGCTCAACGGACGGGACACACTCCTACAATGAGCAGTTCTTC.

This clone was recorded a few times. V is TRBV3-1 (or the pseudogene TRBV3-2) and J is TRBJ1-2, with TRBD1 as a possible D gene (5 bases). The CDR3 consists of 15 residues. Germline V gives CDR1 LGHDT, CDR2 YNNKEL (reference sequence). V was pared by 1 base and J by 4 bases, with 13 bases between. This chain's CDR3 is CASSQVVGGAYGYTF. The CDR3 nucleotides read TGTGCCAGCAGCCAAGTTGTCGGGGGAGCCTATGGCTACACCTTC.

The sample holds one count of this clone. CDR3 sequence reads: CASAMYRQGNYGYTF. The DNA of the CDR3 is TGTGCCAGCGCTATGTACCGGCAGGGGAACTATGGCTACACCTTC. This sequence joins TRBV3-1 (or the pseudogene TRBV3-2) and TRBJ1-2, with D tentatively TRBD1 (6 bases). The CDR3 spans 15 residues. Germline CDR1 is LGHDT and CDR2 is YNNKEL (reference sequence). V was trimmed by 8 bases and J by 2 bases, leaving 18 bases between them.

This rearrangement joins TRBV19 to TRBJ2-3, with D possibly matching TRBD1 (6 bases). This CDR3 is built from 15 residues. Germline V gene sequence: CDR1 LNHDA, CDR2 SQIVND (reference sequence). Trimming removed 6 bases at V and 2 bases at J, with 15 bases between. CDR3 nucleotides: TGTGCCAGTAGGGGACGAGGACAGACCACAGATACGCAGTATTTT. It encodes CASRGRGQTTDTQYF.

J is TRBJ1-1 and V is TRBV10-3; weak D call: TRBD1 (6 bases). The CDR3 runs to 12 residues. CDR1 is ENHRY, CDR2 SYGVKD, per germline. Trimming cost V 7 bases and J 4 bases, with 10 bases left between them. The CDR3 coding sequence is TGTGCCATCACACAGGGCGGCACTGAAGCTTTCTTT. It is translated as CAITQGGTEAFF.